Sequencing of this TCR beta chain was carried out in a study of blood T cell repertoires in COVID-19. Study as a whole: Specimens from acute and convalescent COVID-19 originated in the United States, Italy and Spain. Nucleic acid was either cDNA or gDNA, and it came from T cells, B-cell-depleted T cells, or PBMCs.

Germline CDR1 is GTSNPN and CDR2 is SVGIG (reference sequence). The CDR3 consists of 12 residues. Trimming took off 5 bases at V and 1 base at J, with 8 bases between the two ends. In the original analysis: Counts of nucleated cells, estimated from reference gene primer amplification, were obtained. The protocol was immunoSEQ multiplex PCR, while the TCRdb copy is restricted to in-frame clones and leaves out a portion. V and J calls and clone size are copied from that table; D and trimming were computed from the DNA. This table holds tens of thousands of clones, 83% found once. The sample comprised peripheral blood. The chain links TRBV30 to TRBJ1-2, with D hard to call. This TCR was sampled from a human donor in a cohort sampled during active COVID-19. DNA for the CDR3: TGTGCCTGGGTGAGGGATAACTATGGCTACACCTTC. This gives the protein CAWVRDNYGYTF.